This passage covers 18 T cell receptor beta chains from one sample sequenced in a study of immune evolution from preneoplasia to lung adenocarcinoma. Sequencing used immunoSEQ multiplex PCR; TCRdb keeps in-frame clones, though not all of them. Of 5,000 to 6,500 clones listed, less than 85% are singletons. The sequenced sample was FFPE adjacent normal lung tissue. The receptor set was obtained from a person aged 65 to 85 with lung adenocarcinoma.

This rearrangement joins TRBV6-5 to TRBJ1-1, with unresolved D. This CDR3 is built from 13 residues. The germline V and J ends were trimmed by 2 bases and 1 base, with 5 bases remaining between them. CDR1 and CDR2 (germline): MNHEY, SVGAGI. CDR3 DNA sequence: TGTGCCAGCAGTTACGAGACGAACACTGAAGCTTTCTTT. Protein sequence: CASSYETNTEAFF.

This sequence joins TRBV7-6 and TRBJ2-7, with TRBD1 matching 9 bases. This CDR3 spans 15 amino acids. Looked up from germline, CDR1 is SGHVS and CDR2 is FNYEAQ. Germline trimming cut 3 bases from V and 4 bases from J; bases unmatched to any gene: 7. In nucleotides, the CDR3 is TGTGCCAGCAGCTTTGCCGGGACAGGGAGTTACGAGCAGTACTTC. Its translation is CASSFAGTGSYEQYF.

CDR3 sequence: CASSTQTGRTDTQYF. In DNA, the CDR3 is TGTGCCAGCAGCACTCAAACGGGGCGCACAGATACGCAGTATTTT. This chain connects TRBV9 to TRBJ2-3, with D perhaps being TRBD1 or TRBD2 (5 bases each). This CDR3 comprises 15 residues. The germline V gene has CDR1 SGDLS and CDR2 YYNGEE. V lost 4 bases and J 1 base, leaving 13 bases between the germline ends.

This sequence joins TRBV7-2 and TRBJ2-1; possibly TRBD1 or TRBD2 for D (5 bases each). In germline, CDR1 is SGHTA, CDR2 FQGNSA. This CDR3 has 16 residues. Trimming pared 2 bases from V and 0 bases from J, leaving 11 bases between. CDR3 loop: CASSLFMGRSYNEQFF. CDR3 DNA: TGTGCCAGCAGCTTATTCATGGGACGCTCCTACAATGAGCAGTTCTTC.

The chain employs TRBV2 and TRBJ2-3, with 8 nucleotides matching TRBD2. There are 16 residues in the CDR3. CDR1 SNHLY and CDR2 FYNNEI come from the germline V gene. The junction had 7 bases not matched to a gene; V was cut back by 3 bases and J by 2 bases. This CDR3 is CASSEESSGATDTQYF. CDR3 DNA: TGTGCCAGCAGTGAGGAGAGTAGCGGGGCCACAGATACGCAGTATTTT.

Notes on this clone: In the same sample, other DNA sequences code for this CDR3. The V gene is TRBV7-9, the J gene TRBJ1-1; D is unclear. Germline V gene sequence: CDR1 SEHNR, CDR2 FQNEAQ (reference sequence). V was shortened by 4 bases and J by 0 bases, with 12 bases between the two germline ends. This CDR3 region has 15 residues. DNA of the CDR3: TGTGCCAGCAGCTCCAAACAGAAGATGAACACTGAAGCTTTCTTT. Translating gives CASSSKQKMNTEAFF.

This clone turned up a few times. The genes are TRBV7-8 and TRBJ2-2; 8 bases are a match to TRBD1. From germline, CDR1 is SGHVS and CDR2 FQNEAQ. This CDR3 has 17 residues. V was clipped by 5 bases and J by 0 bases; unmatched bases: 8. CDR3 sequence: CASSGPGTGSNTGELFF. The DNA for the CDR3 is TGTGCCAGCAGCGGGCCCGGGACAGGATCGAACACCGGGGAGCTGTTTTTT.

The chain recombines TRBV18 with TRBJ1-4; D remains unclear. Trimming shortened V by 3 bases and J by 5 bases, and 13 bases separated the two germline ends. From germline, CDR1 is KGHSH and CDR2 LQKENI. The CDR3 sequence is 15 residues long. The CDR3 reads CASSPPVGGNEKLFF. Written as DNA, the CDR3 is TGTGCCAGCTCACCGCCCGTGGGAGGAAATGAAAAACTGTTTTTT.

This CDR3 reads CASRGRNTEAFF. The CDR3 coding sequence is TGTGCCAGCAGGGGACGGAACACTGAAGCTTTCTTT. The chain recombines TRBV9 with TRBJ1-1; perhaps TRBD1 as D (5 bases). CDR1 is SGDLS and CDR2 is YYNGEE in the germline V gene. Trimming shortened V by 5 bases and J by 1 base, and 6 bases separated the two germline ends. The CDR3 length is 12 residues.

This chain joins TRBV30 and TRBJ2-2; the match to TRBD1 covers 7 bases. Trimming removed 3 bases from V and 7 bases from J; junction bases left unmatched: 8. The CDR3 is made up of 14 amino acids. CDR1 is GTSNPN and CDR2 is SVGIG in the germline V gene (reference sequence). The CDR3 DNA follows: TGTGCCTGGAGGGAAAAAGGGGGCCACGGGGAGCTGTTTTTT. The encoded protein is CAWREKGGHGELFF.

The chain combines TRBV5-4 with TRBJ2-7; possible D gene TRBD2, 5 bases. V was clipped by 1 base and J by 5 bases, with 13 bases between them. The CDR3 is 14 residues long. Germline CDR1 reads SGHNT; CDR2 reads YYREEE (reference sequence). The CDR3 DNA follows: TGTGCCAGCAGCTTGACACCAGCGGCCCACGAGCAGTACTTC. It codes for CASSLTPAAHEQYF.

The V and J genes are TRBV28 and TRBJ1-2, with 7 bases aligning to TRBD1. The CDR3 has 15 amino acids. J gave up 6 bases and V 5 bases, and 12 bases lay outside the gene matches. CDR1 MDHEN and CDR2 SYDVKM come from the germline V gene. CDR3 nucleotide sequence: TGTGCCAGCAGTCAGGGGGGAGCCGGGGCTCATGGCTACACCTTC. Its protein is CASSQGGAGAHGYTF.

As regards this clone: The identical CDR3 is also encoded by other nucleotide sequences in the sample. This chain uses TRBV28 with TRBJ1-2, with no clear D. Germline V gene lookup returns CDR1 MDHEN and CDR2 SYDVKM. This CDR3 is 12 amino acids long. V was pared by 5 bases and J by 7 bases, with 11 bases between. CDR3 bases: TGTGCCAGCAGTCCAGGAGGAGTTGGCTACACCTTC. This gives the protein CASSPGGVGYTF.

V usage is TRBV5-6 and J usage is TRBJ2-7; 10 bases line up with TRBD2. V lost 4 bases and J lost 7; bases outside the gene matches: 8. Germline V gene sequence: CDR1 SGHDT, CDR2 YYEEEE. There are 14 residues in the CDR3. CDR3 residues: CASSPAGLAREQYF. The CDR3 DNA is TGTGCCAGCAGCCCGGCGGGACTAGCGCGGGAGCAGTACTTC.

This chain joins TRBV5-1 and TRBJ2-7; the D gene is possibly TRBD2 (6 bases). Germline V CDR1 and CDR2: SGHRS, YFSETQ. Between the trimmed V and J ends, which lost 0 bases and 1 base, there was a span of 14 bases. The CDR3 runs to 16 residues. The CDR3 is CASSLAPSEVSYEQYF. The DNA of the CDR3 is TGCGCCAGCAGCTTGGCTCCTAGCGAAGTTTCCTACGAGCAGTACTTC. Full variable domain (rest looked up from reference TRBV5-1 and TRBJ2-7): KAGVTQTPRYLIKTRGQQVTLSCSPISGHRSVSWYQQTPGQGLQFLFEYFSETQRNKGNFPGRFSGRQFSNSRSEMNVSTLELGDSALYLCASSLAPSEVSYEQYFGPGTRLTVT.

V is TRBV28 and J is TRBJ2-7; a possible D gene is TRBD2 (5 bases). This CDR3 is 15 amino acids long. The germline V and J ends were trimmed by 4 bases and 3 bases, with 16 bases remaining between them. Germline CDR1 reads MDHEN; CDR2 reads SYDVKM. The CDR3 region has the DNA TGTGCCAGCAGTTCAATTGAGGCCGGGGTCTACGAGCAGTACTTC. Translation gives CASSSIEAGVYEQYF.

This chain uses TRBV6-1 with TRBJ1-4, with TRBD1 identical over 7 bases. This CDR3 has 14 residues. Germline lookup yields CDR1 MNHNS and CDR2 SASEGT. V gave up 7 bases and J gave up 5 bases; unmatched junction bases: 7. CDR3 protein: CASTPDRVNEKLFF. The CDR3 nucleotides are TGTGCCAGCACCCCCGACAGGGTGAATGAAAAACTGTTTTTT.

The chain recombines TRBV19 with TRBJ2-2; D uncertain. Trimming shortened V by 4 bases and J by 2 bases, and 5 bases separated the two germline ends. CDR1 is LNHDA and CDR2 is SQIVND in the germline V gene (reference sequence). This CDR3 has 13 amino acids. The CDR3 DNA follows: TGTGCCAGTAGTACCGGAAACACCGGGGAGCTGTTTTTT. This gives the protein CASSTGNTGELFF. Drawing the rest from reference TRBV19 and TRBJ2-2, the complete variable domain is DGGITQSPKYLFRKEGQNVTLSCEQNLNHDAMYWYRQDPGQGLRLIYYSQIVNDFQKGDIAEGYSVSREKKESFPLTVTSAQKNPTAFYLCASSTGNTGELFFGEGSRLTVL.